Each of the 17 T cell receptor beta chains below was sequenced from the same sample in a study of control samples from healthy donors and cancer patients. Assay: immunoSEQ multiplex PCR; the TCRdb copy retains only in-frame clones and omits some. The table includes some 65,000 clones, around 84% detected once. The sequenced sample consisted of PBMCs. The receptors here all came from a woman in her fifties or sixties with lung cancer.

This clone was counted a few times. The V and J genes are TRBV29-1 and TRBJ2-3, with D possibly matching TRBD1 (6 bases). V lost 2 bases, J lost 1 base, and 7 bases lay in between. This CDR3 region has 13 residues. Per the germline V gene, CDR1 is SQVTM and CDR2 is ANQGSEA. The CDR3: CSVEWTGTDTQYF. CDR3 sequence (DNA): TGCAGCGTTGAATGGACAGGCACAGATACGCAGTATTTT.

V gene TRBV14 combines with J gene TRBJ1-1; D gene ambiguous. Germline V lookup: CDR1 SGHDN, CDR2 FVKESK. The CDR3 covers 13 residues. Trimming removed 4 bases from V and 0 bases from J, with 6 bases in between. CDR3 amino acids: CASSLTVNTEAFF. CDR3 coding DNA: TGTGCCAGCAGCCTAACAGTGAACACTGAAGCTTTCTTT.

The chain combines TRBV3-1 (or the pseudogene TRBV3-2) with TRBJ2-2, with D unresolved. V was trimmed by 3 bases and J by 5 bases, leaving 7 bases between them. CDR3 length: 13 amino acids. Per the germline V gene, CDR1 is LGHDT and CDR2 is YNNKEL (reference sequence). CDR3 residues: CASSHWDTGELFF. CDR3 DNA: TGTGCCAGCAGCCACTGGGATACCGGGGAGCTGTTTTTT.

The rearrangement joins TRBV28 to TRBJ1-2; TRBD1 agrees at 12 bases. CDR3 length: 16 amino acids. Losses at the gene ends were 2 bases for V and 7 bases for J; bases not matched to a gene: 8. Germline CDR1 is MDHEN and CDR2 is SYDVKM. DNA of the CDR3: TGTGCCAGCAGTTTACTCCCGGGACAGGGGGCGCGTGGCTACACCTTC. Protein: CASSLLPGQGARGYTF.

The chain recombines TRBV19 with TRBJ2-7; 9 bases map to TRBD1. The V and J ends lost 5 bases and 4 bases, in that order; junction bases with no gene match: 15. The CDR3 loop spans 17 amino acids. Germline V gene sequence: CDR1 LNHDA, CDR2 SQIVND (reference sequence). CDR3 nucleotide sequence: TGTGCCAGTAGTGTTTCGGGACAGGGAGTGATAAGGTACGAGCAGTACTTC. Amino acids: CASSVSGQGVIRYEQYF.

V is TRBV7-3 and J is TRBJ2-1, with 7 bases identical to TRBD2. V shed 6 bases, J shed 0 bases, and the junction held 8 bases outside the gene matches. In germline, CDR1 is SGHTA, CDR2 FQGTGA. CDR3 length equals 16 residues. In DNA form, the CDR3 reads TGTGCCAGCAGTTCCTTGAGCGGGGTCTCCTACAATGAGCAGTTCTTC. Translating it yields CASSSLSGVSYNEQFF.

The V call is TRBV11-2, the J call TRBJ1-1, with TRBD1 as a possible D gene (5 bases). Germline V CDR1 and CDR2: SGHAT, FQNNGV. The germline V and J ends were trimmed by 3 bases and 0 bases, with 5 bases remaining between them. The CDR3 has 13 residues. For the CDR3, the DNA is TGTGCCAGCAGCTTGACAGTGAACACTGAAGCTTTCTTT. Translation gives CASSLTVNTEAFF.

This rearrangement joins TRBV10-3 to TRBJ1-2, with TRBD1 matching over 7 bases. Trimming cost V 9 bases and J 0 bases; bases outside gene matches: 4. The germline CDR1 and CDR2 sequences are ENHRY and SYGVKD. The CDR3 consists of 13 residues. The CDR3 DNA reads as TGTGCCATTACAGGGGAAGCTAACTATGGCTACACCTTC. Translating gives CAITGEANYGYTF.

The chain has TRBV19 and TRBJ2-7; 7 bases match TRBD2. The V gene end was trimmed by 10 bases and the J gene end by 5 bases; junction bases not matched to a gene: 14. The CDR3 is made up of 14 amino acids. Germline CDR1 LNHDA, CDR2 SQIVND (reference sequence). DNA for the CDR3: TGTGCCACCTCGAAGGGAGGGCTTATCAACGAGCAGTACTTC. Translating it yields CATSKGGLINEQYF.

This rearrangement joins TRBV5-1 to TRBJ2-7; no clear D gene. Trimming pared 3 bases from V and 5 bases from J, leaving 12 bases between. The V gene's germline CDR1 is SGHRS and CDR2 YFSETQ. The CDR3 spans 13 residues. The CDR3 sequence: CASSSLARDEQYF. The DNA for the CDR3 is TGCGCCAGCAGCTCTCTTGCTCGGGACGAGCAGTACTTC.

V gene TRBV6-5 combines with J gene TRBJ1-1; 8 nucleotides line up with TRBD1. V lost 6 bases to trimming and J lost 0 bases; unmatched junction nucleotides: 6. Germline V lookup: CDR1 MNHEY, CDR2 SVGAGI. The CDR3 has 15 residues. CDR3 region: CASSSWTGMNTEAFF. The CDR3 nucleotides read TGTGCCAGCAGCTCCTGGACAGGGATGAACACTGAAGCTTTCTTT.

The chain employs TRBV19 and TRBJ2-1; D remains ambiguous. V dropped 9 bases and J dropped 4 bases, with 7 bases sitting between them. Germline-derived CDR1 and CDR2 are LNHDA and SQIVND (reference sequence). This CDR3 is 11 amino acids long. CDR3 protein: CASSHYNEQFF. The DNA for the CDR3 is TGTGCCAGCTCACATTACAATGAGCAGTTCTTC. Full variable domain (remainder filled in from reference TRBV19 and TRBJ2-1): DGGITQSPKYLFRKEGQNVTLSCEQNLNHDAMYWYRQDPGQGLRLIYYSQIVNDFQKGDIAEGYSVSREKKESFPLTVTSAQKNPTAFYLCASSHYNEQFFGPGTRLTVL.

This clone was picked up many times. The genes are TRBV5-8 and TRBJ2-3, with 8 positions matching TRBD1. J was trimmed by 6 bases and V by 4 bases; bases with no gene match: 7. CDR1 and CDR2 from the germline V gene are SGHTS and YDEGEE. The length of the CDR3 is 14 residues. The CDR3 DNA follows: TGTGCCAGCAGCCTACAGGGGGTATCGGATACGCAGTATTTT. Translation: CASSLQGVSDTQYF.

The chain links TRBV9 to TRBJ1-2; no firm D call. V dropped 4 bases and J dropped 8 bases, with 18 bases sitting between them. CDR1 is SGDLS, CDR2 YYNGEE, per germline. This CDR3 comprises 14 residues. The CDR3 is CASSPDSGVEGYTF. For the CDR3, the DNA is TGTGCCAGCAGCCCGGATAGCGGGGTTGAGGGCTACACCTTC.

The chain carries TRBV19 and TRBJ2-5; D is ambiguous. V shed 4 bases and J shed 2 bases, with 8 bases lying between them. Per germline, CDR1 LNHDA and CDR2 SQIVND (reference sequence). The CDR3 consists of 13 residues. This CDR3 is CASSRSPQETQYF. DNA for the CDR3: TGTGCCAGTAGTAGGTCTCCACAAGAGACCCAGTACTTC.

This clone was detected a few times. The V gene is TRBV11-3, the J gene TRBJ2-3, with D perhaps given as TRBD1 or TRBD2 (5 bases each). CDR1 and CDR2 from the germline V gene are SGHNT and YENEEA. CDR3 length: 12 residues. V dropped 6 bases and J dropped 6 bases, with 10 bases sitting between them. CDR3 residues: CASRGRDDTQYF. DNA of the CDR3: TGTGCCAGCAGAGGAAGGGACGATACGCAGTATTTT.

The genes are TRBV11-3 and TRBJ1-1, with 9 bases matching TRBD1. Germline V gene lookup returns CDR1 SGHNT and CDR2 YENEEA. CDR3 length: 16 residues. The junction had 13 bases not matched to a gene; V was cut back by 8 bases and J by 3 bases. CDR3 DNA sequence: TGTGCCAGCTCCCCCCACAGGGGGCTGTCGGACACTGAAGCTTTCTTT. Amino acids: CASSPHRGLSDTEAFF.